This entry concerns a single T cell receptor beta chain. No cognate antigen has been identified for it. Base qualities are not recorded, but no much larger clone differs from it by a single base. This record comes from a study of shared clonotypes between healthy human individuals (dated by TCRdb to 2020 to 2022). For context, the study as a whole: Three men and a couple of women, aged 18 to 49 years, made up the cohort. Per donor, leukapheresis produced somewhere between about 0.8 and 9 billion PBMCs. To increase sequencing depth and limit assay-specific biases, TCR repertoire library preparation and sequencing were carried out by different laboratories using diverse techniques. Blood TCR repertoires of a handful of healthy adults were deeply sequenced to estimate repertoire size and the extent of clonotype sharing between individuals. For each donor, CD4 naive and CD4 memory were each given three plates, CD8 naive was given two plates, and CD8 memory was given one plate.

CD8 naive samples were CD45RO-negative cells positively selected for CCR7, giving a CD45RA+CCR7+ population that excluded TemRA cells. Donors were healthy HIV-negative adults with no recently reported acute infections or vaccinations. Only Caucasian adults living in Nashville, Tennessee, USA were represented among the donors. Blood was collected by leukapheresis, and PBMCs were isolated by Ficoll-Histopaque density gradient centrifugation and then cryopreserved in liquid nitrogen vapor phase. Analytical flow cytometry was used to check the purity and quantity of every magnetically sorted T cell population. Genomic DNA was isolated from each sorted fraction and quantified by UV absorbance on a Nanodrop 2000c. Using the deep immunoSEQ assay, TCR CDR3 regions were amplified from genomic DNA by multiplex PCR. Extracted genomic DNA from each cell subset was distributed evenly across all wells of several immunoSEQ 96-well plates, and each plate was treated as a replicate. For sorted subsets, approximately 190 ng genomic DNA, equal to tens of thousands of T cell genomes, was loaded into each replicate PCR. The purified libraries were quantified using a Qubit 3.0 fluorometer, sized with a Bioanalyzer 2100, and then quantified again using the KAPA Library Quantification kit. Each immunoSEQ 96-well plate was sequenced on its own single-read 150-cycle Illumina NextSeq 550 flow cell. As for how the authors treated the data: The immunoSEQ output contained only junctional sequences without quality scores, so filtering could not match that applied to full-length reads. Sequences were annotated with PyIR, a Python wrapper for IgBLAST v1.9, and V/J genes and CDR3 were assigned using IMGT germline references. Any read was removed if the V/J assignment was weak (E-value above 1e-6), the CDR3 was missing, or the read contained stop codons, out-of-frame junctions, or ambiguous translated residues. V3J clonotypes were defined as sequences sharing an identical inferred V gene, J gene, and CDR3 amino acid sequence. Percentage overlap between repertoires was calculated by dividing the number of shared unique clonotypes by the size of the smaller repertoire. RTK rarefaction, the Chao1 estimator, and Recon v2.1 estimates of unobserved clonotypes were used to assess repertoire richness. Generation probabilities were computed with OLGA for all TCRbeta clonotypes obtained by the gDNA method from four donors. This immuneACCESS table, as held by TCRdb, lists in-frame sequences with V and J called but not all clones. Of the missing ones, under half trace to an unresolved V gene in checked studies; the others have no known cause. The DNA was the basis for D and trimming; V, J and clone size are from that table. This sample holds about 2.2 million clones; 93% were observed only once. The ten most abundant clones make up about 1.7% of the sample.

The paper as a whole reports these results and caveats: Rarefaction of sorted-subset datasets indicated incomplete sequencing despite the large sequencing depth. Sampling was restricted to blood, and TCR repertoires in tissues likely differ from the TCR repertoires found in blood. Because the study included a small number of donors, the genetic and exposure-history diversity represented was limited. Naive subsets generally had larger estimated clonotype richness than memory subsets did. Higher generation probabilities were observed for clonotypes shared by all four sorted-subset donors than for non-shared clonotypes. Pairwise subsampling indicated that sequencing depth was expected to affect the degree of clonotype sharing among donors. Across four donors, around 5% of naive CD4, approximately 3.5% of naive CD8, 2% to 2.5% of memory CD4, and about 0.44% of memory CD8 clonotypes were shared.

This receptor was identified in a man between 18 and 35 years old in good health. Some clones in this sample may be carry-over from other donors' samples. The sequenced sample consisted of naive CD8+ T cells from PBMCs. This specimen's cell subset or site label, per the study, means: CD45RA+CCR7+.

The DNA sequence is as follows: TGTGCCTGGAGTGTACTGTACGGGAGTGGGGATACGCAGTATTTT. Translated, it gives CAWSVLYGSGDTQYF. The rearrangement combines TRBV30 with TRBJ2-3; possibly the D gene is TRBD2, per 6 matching bases. The CDR3, cysteine through phenylalanine, is 15 amino acids long. Only the CDR3 part of the read is kept: 45 bases, read in frame from the first base. CDR1 is given as GTSNPN and CDR2 as SVGIG, both from the germline V gene (reference sequence). The junction carries 16 bases between V and J, which are trimmed by 0 bases and 6 bases respectively.